These T cell receptor beta chains were read from a single sample in a study of T cell changes during pregnancy in multiple sclerosis. Measured with immunoSEQ multiplex PCR; TCRdb has only the in-frame clones, and not every one. Among over 70,000 clones, 91% were seen once, and the ten largest hold more than 1.5%. Here the sequenced sample was peripheral blood, taken in the first trimester of pregnancy. The receptors were gathered from a female donor in good health, enrolled as a control in a pregnancy study. The CDR3 runs from the conserved cysteine through the conserved F or W. The D gene is left open where the match is weak.

>TRBV28|TRBJ1-2|.
TGTGCCAGCAGACATCTCTATGGCTACACCTTC
CASRHLYGYTF
>TRBV19|TRBJ1-1|.
TGTGCCAGTAGCCAGGGGAGAATGAACACTGAAGCTTTCTTT
CASSQGRMNTEAFF
>TRBV5-4|TRBJ2-3|.
TGTGCCAGCAGCCTGAGTAGCAGCACAGATACGCAGTATTTT
CASSLSSSTDTQYF
>TRBV18|TRBJ1-3|.
TGTGCCAGCTCACCGGTAGACTCTGGAAACACCATATATTTT
CASSPVDSGNTIYF
>TRBV29-1|TRBJ1-1|.
TGCAGCGTTGTAGTCGTAGGAGGTGGAACTGAAGCTTTCTTT
CSVVVVGGGTEAFF
>TRBV6-5|TRBJ1-2|TRBD1
TGTGCCAGCAGTTATAGACAGGGCCACTATGGCTACACCTTC
CASSYRQGHYGYTF
>TRBV9|TRBJ2-3|TRBD1
TGTGCCAGCAGCCCCCGGACAGGGGAAGGCACAGATACGCAGTATTTT
CASSPRTGEGTDTQYF
>TRBV2|TRBJ2-7|.
TGTGCCAGCTCAGGACATGCCGGAGCCTACGAGCAGTACTTC
CASSGHAGAYEQYF
>TRBV10-3|TRBJ1-1|.
TGTGCCATCAGTGAGTCGGGCAGGGTGGACACTGAAGCTTTCTTT
CAISESGRVDTEAFF
>TRBV2|TRBJ2-5|TRBD2
TGTGCCAGCAGTGTTATAACGGGGGGGTCGGAGACCCAGTACTTC
CASSVITGGSETQYF
>TRBV5-6|TRBJ1-2|.
TGTGCCAGCAGCTCCGGGGGGCCAACAAACTATGGCTACACCTTC
CASSSGGPTNYGYTF
>TRBV10-1|TRBJ2-7|.
TGCGCCAGCAGTCACCGGGTCAGTCCCTACGAGCAGTACTTC
CASSHRVSPYEQYF
>TRBV6-5|TRBJ2-5|TRBD1
TGTGCCAGCAGTTTCCGACAGGGGAGAGAGACCCAGTACTTC
CASSFRQGRETQYF